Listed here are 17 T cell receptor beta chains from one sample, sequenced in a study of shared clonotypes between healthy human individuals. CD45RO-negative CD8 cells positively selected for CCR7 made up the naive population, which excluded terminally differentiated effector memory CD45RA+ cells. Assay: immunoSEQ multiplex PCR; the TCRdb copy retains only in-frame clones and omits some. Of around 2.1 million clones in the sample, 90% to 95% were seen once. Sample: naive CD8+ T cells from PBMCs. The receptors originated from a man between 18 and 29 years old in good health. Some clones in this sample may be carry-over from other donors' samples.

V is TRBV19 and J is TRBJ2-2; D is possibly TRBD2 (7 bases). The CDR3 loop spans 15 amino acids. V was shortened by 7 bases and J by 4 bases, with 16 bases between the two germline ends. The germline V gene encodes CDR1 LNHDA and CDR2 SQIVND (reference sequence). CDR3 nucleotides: TGTGCCAGTACCGACAGGCCGGGGGGCACCGGGGAGCTGTTTTTT. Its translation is CASTDRPGGTGELFF.

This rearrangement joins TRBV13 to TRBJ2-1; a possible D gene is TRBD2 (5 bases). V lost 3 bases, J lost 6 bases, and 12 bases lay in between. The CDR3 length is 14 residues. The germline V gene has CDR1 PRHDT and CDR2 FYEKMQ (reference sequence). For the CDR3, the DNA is TGTGCCAGCAGCTTTACTAGTATGAGCAATGAGCAGTTCTTC. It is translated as CASSFTSMSNEQFF.

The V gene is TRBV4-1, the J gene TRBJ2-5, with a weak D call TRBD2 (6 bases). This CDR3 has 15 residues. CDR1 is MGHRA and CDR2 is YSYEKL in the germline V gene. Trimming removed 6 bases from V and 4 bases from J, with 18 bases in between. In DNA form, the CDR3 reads TGCGCCAGCAGGCGAGTAGCAGGAGGGCGAGAGACCCAGTACTTC. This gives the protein CASRRVAGGRETQYF.

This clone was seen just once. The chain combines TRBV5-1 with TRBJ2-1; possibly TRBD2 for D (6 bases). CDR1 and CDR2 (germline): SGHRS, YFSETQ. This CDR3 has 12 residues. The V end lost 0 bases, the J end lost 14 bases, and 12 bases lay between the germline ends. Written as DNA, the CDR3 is TGCGCCAGCAGCTTGGCCGGCCCGGGGGAGTTCTTC. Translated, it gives CASSLAGPGEFF.

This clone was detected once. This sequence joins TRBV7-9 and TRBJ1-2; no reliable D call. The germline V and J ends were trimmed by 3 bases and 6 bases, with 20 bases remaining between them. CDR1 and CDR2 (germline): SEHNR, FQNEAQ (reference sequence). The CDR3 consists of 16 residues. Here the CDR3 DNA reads TGTGCCAGCAGCTTTGGCGCTTTGACGACATCCCATGGCTACACCTTC. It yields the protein CASSFGALTTSHGYTF.

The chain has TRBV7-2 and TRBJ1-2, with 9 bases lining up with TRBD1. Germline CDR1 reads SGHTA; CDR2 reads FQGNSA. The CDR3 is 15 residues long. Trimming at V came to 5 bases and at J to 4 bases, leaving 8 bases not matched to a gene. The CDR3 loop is CASSLGTGPGYGYTF. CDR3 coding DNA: TGTGCCAGCAGCCTCGGGACAGGGCCCGGCTATGGCTACACCTTC.

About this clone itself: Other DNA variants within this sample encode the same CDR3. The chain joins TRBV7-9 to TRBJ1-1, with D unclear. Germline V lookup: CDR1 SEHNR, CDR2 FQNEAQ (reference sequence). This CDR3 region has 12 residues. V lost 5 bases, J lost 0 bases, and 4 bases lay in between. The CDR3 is CASSLVNTEAFF. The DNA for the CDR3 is TGTGCCAGCAGCCTGGTGAACACTGAAGCTTTCTTT.

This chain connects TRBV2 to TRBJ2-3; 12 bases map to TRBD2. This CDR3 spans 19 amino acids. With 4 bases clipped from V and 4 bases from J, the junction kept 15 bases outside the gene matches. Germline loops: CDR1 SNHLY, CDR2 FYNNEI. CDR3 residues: CASSAPSSGRAPGADTQYF. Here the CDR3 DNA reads TGTGCCAGCAGTGCCCCCTCTAGCGGGAGGGCCCCAGGGGCAGATACGCAGTATTTT.

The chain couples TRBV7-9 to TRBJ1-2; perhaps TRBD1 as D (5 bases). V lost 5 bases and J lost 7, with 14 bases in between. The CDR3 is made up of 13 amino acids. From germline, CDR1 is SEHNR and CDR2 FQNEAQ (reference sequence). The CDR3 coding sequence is TGTGCCAGCAGCCCCCGGGACGCCCGTGGCTACACCTTC. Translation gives CASSPRDARGYTF. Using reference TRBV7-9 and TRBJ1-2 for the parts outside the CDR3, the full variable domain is DTGVSQNPRHKITKRGQNVTFRCDPISEHNRLYWYRQTLGQGPEFLTYFQNEAQLEKSRLLSDRFSAERPKGSFSTLEIQRTEQGDSAMYLCASSPRDARGYTFGSGTRLTVV.

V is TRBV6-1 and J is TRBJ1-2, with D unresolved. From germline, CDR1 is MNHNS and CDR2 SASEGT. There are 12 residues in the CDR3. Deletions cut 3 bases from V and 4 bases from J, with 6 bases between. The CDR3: CASSESAYGYTF. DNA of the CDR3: TGTGCCAGCAGTGAGTCGGCCTATGGCTACACCTTC.

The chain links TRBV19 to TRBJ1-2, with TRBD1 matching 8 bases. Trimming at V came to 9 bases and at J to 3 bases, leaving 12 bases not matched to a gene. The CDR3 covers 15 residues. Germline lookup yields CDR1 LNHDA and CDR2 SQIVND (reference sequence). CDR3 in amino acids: CASEGTGTGYYGYTF. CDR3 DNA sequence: TGTGCCAGCGAAGGAACCGGGACAGGATACTATGGCTACACCTTC. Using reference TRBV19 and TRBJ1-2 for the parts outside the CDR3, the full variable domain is DGGITQSPKYLFRKEGQNVTLSCEQNLNHDAMYWYRQDPGQGLRLIYYSQIVNDFQKGDIAEGYSVSREKKESFPLTVTSAQKNPTAFYLCASEGTGTGYYGYTFGSGTRLTVV.

The CDR3 spells CASSPRGTSGPNEQFF. The CDR3 nucleotides read TGTGCCAGCAGTCCACGCGGGACTAGCGGACCCAATGAGCAGTTCTTC. The rearrangement links TRBV27 to TRBJ2-1, with TRBD2 identical over 11 bases. Looked up from germline, CDR1 is MNHEY and CDR2 is SMNVEV (reference sequence). This CDR3 region has 16 residues. Unmatched junction bases numbered 9, after V lost 5 bases and J lost 6 bases.

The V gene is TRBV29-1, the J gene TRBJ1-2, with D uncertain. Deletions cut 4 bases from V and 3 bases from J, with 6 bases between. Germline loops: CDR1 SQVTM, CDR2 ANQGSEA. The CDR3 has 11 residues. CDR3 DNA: TGCAGCGTTGCCAGCTACTATGGCTACACCTTC. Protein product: CSVASYYGYTF.

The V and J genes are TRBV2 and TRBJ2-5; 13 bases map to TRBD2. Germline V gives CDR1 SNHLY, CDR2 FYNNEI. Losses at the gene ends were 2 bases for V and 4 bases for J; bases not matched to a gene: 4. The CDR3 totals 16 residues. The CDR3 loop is CASSERLAGGRETQYF. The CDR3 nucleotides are TGTGCCAGCAGTGAACGACTAGCGGGAGGACGAGAGACCCAGTACTTC.

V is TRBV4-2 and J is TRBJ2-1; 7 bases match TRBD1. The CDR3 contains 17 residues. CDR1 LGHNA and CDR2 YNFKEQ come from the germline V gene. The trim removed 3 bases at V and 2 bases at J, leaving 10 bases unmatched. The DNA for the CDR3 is TGTGCCAGCAGCCATGTCAACCGGGACAGAACCTACAATGAGCAGTTCTTC. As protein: CASSHVNRDRTYNEQFF.

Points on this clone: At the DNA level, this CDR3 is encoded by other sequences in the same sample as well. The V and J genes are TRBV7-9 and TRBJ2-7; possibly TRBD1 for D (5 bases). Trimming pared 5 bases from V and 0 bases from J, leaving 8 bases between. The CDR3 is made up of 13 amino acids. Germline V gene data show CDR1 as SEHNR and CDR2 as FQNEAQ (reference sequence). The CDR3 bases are TGTGCCAGCAGCCTCGGACACTCCTACGAGCAGTACTTC. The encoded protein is CASSLGHSYEQYF.

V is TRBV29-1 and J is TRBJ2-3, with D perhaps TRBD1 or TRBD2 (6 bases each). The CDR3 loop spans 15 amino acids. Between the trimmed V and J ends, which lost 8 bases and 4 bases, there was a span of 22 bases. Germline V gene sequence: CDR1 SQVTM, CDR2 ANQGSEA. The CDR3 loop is CSISGGGIRADTQYF. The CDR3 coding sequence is TGCAGCATCAGTGGGGGCGGGATACGGGCAGATACGCAGTATTTT.